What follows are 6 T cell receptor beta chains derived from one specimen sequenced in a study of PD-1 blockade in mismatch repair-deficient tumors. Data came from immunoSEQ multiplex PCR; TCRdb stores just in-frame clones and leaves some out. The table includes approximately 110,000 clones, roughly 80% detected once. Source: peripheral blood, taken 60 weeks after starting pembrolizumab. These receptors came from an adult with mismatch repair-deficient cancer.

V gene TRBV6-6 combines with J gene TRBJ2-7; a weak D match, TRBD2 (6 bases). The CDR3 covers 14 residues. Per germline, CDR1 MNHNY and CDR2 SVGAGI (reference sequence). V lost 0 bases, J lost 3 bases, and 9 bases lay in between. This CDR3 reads CASSYSLGGYEQYF. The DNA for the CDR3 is TGTGCCAGCAGTTACTCTCTCGGGGGCTACGAGCAGTACTTC.

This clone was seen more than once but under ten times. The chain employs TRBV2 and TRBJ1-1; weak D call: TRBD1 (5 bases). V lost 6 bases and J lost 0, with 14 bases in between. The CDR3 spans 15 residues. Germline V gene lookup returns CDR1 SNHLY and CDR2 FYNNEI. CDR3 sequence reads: CASRATGTLNTEAFF. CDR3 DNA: TGTGCCAGCAGGGCGACCGGGACCTTGAACACTGAAGCTTTCTTT.

CDR3 protein: CASTSGSSNEQFF. For the CDR3, the DNA is TGTGCTTCGACTAGCGGGAGTTCCAATGAGCAGTTCTTC. V gene TRBV30 combines with J gene TRBJ2-1; TRBD2 agrees at 12 bases. CDR1 is GTSNPN, CDR2 SVGIG, per germline (reference sequence). There are 13 residues in the CDR3.

In DNA form, the CDR3 reads TGTGCCAGCAGCTACCAAACCGGGACAGGGATAAATGAGCAGTTCTTC. The encoded protein is CASSYQTGTGINEQFF. The gene calls are TRBV7-2 and TRBJ2-1; 9 positions match TRBD1. This CDR3 region has 16 residues. The V and J ends lost 4 bases and 7 bases, in that order; junction bases with no gene match: 11. Germline CDR1 and CDR2: SGHTA and FQGNSA.

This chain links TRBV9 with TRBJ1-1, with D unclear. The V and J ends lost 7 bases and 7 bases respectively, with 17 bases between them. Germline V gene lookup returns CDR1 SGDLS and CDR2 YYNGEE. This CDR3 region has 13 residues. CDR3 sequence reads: CASATDGSDEAFF. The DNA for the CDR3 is TGTGCCAGCGCTACGGACGGGAGCGATGAAGCTTTCTTT.

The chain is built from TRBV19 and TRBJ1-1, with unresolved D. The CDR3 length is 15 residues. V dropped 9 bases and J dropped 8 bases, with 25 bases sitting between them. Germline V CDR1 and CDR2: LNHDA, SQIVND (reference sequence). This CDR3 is CASRDPGHGHREAFF. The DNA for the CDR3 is TGTGCCAGCCGCGACCCGGGCCACGGCCATCGAGAAGCTTTCTTT.